This passage covers 2 T cell receptor beta chains from one sample sequenced in a study of CD8 T cells in ankylosing spondylitis. Overall study results and limits: Among TCR beta sequences, a motif of under ten highly homologous variants appeared characteristic of ankylosing spondylitis blood.

The antigens these receptors bind are not known. Using its own MiXCR run on the 5' RACE reads, TCRdb lists one record per CDR3 protein. The data hold some 800,000 distinct CDR3 sequences, with about 11% observed a single time. The material sequenced was blood, either unsorted or a sorted T cell fraction (not recorded which). These receptors all stem from a male donor with ankylosing spondylitis.

This clonotype was observed at least ten times. This chain uses TRBV6-5 with TRBJ1-2, with 8 positions matching TRBD1. CDR1 and CDR2 from the germline V gene are MNHEY and SVGAGI. V lost 0 bases and J lost 4; bases outside the gene matches: 4. This CDR3 comprises 15 residues. In nucleotides, the CDR3 is TGTGCCAGCAGTTACTCACCAGGGGGCCCCTATGGCTACACCTTC. Protein sequence: CASSYSPGGPYGYTF.

The CDR3 reads CASSQAELTTYEQYF. CDR3 in DNA: TGTGCCAGCAGCCAAGCAGAATTGACAACCTACGAGCAGTACTTC. The chain has TRBV4-2 and TRBJ2-7; D remains unclear. V lost 1 base, J lost 2 bases, and 12 bases lay in between. CDR1 is LGHNA, CDR2 YNFKEQ, per germline. The CDR3 sequence is 15 residues long.